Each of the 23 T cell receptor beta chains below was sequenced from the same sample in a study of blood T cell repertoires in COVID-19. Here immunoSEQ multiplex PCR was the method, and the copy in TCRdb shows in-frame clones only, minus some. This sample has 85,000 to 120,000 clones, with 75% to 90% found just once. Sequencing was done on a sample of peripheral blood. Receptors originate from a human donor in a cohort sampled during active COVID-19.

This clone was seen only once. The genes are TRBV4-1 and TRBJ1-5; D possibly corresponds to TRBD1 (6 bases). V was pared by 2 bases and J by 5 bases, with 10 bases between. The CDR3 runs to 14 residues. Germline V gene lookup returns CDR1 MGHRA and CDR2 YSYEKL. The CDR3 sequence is CASSQREGDQPQHF. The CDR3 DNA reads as TGCGCCAGCAGCCAACGCGAGGGGGATCAGCCCCAGCATTTT.

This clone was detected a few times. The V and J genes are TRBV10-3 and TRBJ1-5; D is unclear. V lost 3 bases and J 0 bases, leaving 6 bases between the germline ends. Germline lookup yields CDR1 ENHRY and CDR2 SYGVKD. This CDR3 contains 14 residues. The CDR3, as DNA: TGTGCCATCAGTGAAAATAATAGCAATCAGCCCCAGCATTTT. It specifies CAISENNSNQPQHF.

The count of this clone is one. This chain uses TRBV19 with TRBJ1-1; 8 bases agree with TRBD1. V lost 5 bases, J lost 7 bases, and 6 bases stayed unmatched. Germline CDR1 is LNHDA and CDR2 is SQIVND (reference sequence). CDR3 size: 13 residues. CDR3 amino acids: CASSSTGALEAFF. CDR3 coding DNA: TGTGCCAGTAGTTCGACAGGGGCCCTTGAAGCTTTCTTT.

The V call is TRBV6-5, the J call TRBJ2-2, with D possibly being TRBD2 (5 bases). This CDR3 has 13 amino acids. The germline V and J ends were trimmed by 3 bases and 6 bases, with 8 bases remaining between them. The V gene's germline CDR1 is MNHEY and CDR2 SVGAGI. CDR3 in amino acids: CASSYEGSGELFF. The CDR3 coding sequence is TGTGCCAGCAGTTATGAGGGTTCCGGGGAGCTGTTTTTT.

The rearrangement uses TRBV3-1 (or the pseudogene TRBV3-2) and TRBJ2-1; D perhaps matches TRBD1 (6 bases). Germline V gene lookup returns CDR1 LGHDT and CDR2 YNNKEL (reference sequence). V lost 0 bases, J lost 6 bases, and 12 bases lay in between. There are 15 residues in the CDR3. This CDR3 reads CASSQEVGAVNEQFF. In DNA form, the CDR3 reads TGTGCCAGCAGCCAAGAAGTGGGGGCGGTCAATGAGCAGTTCTTC.

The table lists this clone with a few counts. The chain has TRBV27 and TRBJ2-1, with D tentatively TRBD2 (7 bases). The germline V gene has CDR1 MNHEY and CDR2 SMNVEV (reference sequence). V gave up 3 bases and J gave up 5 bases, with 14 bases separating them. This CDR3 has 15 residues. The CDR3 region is CASSLGRGIHNEQFF. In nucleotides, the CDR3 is TGTGCCAGCAGTTTGGGGAGGGGGATACACAATGAGCAGTTCTTC.

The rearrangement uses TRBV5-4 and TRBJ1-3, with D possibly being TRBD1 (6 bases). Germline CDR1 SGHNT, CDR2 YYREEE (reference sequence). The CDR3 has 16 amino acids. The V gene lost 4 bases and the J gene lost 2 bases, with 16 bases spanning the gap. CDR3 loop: CASSTYTGSPGNTIYF. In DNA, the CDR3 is TGTGCCAGCAGCACCTACACAGGGTCCCCTGGAAACACCATATATTTT.

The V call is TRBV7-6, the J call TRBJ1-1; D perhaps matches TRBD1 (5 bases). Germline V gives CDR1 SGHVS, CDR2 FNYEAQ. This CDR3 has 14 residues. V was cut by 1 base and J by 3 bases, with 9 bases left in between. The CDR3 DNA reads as TGTGCCAGCAGCTTAGAACAGGACGACACTGAAGCTTTCTTT. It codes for CASSLEQDDTEAFF.

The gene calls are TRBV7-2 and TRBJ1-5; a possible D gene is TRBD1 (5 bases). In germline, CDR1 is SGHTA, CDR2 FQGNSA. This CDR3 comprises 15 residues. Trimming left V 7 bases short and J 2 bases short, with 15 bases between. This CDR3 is CASTEQAVGNQPQHF. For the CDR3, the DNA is TGTGCCAGCACAGAACAGGCGGTTGGCAATCAGCCCCAGCATTTT.

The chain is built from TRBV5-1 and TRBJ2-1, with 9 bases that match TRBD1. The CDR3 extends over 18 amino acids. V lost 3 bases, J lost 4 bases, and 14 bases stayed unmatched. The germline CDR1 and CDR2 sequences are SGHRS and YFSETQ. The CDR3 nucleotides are TGCGCCAGCAGCTACTCGGGACAGGGTGAGCCAAAGTACAATGAGCAGTTCTTC. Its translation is CASSYSGQGEPKYNEQFF.

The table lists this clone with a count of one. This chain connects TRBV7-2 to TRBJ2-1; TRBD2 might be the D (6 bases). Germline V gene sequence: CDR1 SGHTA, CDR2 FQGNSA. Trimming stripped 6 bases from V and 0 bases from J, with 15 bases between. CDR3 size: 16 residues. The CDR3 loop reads CASSVGSGSSYNEQFF. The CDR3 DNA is TGTGCCAGCAGTGTAGGTAGCGGTAGCTCCTACAATGAGCAGTTCTTC.

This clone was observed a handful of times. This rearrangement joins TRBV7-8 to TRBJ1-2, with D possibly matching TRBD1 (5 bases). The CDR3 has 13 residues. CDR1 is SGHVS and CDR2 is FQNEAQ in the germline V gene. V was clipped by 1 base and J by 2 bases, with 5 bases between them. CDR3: CASSLGQNYGYTF. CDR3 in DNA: TGTGCCAGCAGCTTAGGACAGAACTATGGCTACACCTTC.

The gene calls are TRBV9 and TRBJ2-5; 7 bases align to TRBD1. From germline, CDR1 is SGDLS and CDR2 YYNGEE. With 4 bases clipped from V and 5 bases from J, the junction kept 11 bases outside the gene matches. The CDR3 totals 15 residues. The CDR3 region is CASSQTGYWGETQYF. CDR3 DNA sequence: TGTGCCAGCAGCCAGACAGGGTATTGGGGGGAGACCCAGTACTTC.

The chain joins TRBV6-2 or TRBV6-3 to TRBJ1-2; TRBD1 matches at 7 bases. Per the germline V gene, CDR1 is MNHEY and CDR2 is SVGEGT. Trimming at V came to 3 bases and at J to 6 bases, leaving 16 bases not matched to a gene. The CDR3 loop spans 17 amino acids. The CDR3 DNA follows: TGTGCCAGCAGTTATTGGACAGGACTGGGACGGTCGAATGGCTACACCTTC. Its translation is CASSYWTGLGRSNGYTF.

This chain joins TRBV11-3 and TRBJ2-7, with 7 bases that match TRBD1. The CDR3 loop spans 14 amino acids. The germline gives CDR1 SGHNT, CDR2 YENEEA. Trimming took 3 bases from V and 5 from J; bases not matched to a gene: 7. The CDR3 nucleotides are TGTGCCAGCAGCTTGCCCCACAGGGGACACGAGCAGTACTTC. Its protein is CASSLPHRGHEQYF.

This CDR3 reads CASSEQAGNIQYF. CDR3 nucleotide sequence: TGTGCCAGCAGTGAACAGGCGGGAAACATTCAGTACTTC. This chain connects TRBV2 to TRBJ2-4; weak D call: TRBD2 (5 bases). This CDR3 comprises 13 residues. Looked up from germline, CDR1 is SNHLY and CDR2 is FYNNEI. The V and J ends lost 2 bases and 6 bases respectively, with 8 bases between them.

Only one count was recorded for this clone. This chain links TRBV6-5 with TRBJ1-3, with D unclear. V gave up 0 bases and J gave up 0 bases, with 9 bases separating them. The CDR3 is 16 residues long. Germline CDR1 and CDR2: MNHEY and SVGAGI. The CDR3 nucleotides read TGTGCCAGCAGTTACTCGAGGAGGTTCTCTGGAAACACCATATATTTT. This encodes CASSYSRRFSGNTIYF.

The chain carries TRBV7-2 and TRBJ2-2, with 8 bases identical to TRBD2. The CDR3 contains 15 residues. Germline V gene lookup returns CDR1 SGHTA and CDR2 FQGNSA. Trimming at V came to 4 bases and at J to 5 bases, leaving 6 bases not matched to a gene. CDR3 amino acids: CASSSGGAGTGELFF. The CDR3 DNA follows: TGTGCCAGCAGCTCCGGGGGGGCCGGAACCGGGGAGCTGTTTTTT. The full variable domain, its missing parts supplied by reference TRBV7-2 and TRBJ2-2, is GAGVSQSPSNKVTEKGKDVELRCDPISGHTALYWYRQSLGQGLEFLIYFQGNSAPDKSGLPSDRFSAERTGGSVSTLTIQRTQQEDSAVYLCASSSGGAGTGELFFGEGSRLTVL.

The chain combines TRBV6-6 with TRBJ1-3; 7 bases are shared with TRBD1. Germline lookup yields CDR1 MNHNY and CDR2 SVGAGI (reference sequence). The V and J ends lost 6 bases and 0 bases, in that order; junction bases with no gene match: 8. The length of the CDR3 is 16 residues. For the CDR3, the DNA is TGTGCCAGCAGCATCCCTCGACAGGGCTCTGGAAACACCATATATTTT. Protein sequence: CASSIPRQGSGNTIYF.

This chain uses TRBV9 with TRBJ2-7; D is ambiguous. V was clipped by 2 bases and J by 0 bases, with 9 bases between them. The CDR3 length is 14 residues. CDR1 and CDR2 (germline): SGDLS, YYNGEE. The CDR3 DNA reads TGTGCCAGCAGCGTCACTCCTAGCTCCTACGAGCAGTACTTC. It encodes CASSVTPSSYEQYF.

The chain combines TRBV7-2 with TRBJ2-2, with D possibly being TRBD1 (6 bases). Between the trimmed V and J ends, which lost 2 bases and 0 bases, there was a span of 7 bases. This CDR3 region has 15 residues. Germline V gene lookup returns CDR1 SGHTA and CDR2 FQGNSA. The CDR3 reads CASSLQGTNTGELFF. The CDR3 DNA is TGTGCCAGCAGCTTACAGGGGACGAACACCGGGGAGCTGTTTTTT.

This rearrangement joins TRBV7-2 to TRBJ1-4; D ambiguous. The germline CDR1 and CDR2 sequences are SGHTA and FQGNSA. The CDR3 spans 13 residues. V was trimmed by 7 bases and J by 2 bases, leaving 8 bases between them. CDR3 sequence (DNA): TGTGCCAGCAAAGGGAGGACTAATGAAAAACTGTTTTTT. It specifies CASKGRTNEKLFF.

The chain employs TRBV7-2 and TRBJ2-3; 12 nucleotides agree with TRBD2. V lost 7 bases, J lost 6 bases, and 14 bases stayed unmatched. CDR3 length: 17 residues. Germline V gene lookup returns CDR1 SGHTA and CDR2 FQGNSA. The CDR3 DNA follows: TGTGCCAGCACCAAGGGCGCTAGCGGGGGGGCATGGGATACGCAGTATTTT. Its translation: CASTKGASGGAWDTQYF.